The present entry profiles one T cell receptor (beta chain) with its context. The antigen is unknown. The CDR3 has 16 amino acids. CDR1 SEHNR and CDR2 FQNEAQ come from the germline V gene (reference sequence). Trimming removed 3 bases from V and 7 bases from J; junction bases left unmatched: 8. One entry per CDR3 protein, called by TCRdb with MiXCR from the RACE reads. The table records around 120,000 distinct CDR3 sequences, 12% of them present only once. These data belong to a study of human T cells and chemical hapten exposure. For the study at large: Chiefly female patients presented with alopecia areata, totalis or universalis.

Regarding the study as a whole: Alopecia affecting every donor means their immune response may not match healthy people's. Expanded TCRs produced significantly more large CDR3 similarity clusters than controls did.

Time point here: patch test 1, 2 weeks after DPC sensitization. Noted treatment: therapeutic diphenylcyclopropenone sensitization with weekly scalp DPC. The receptor comes from a woman between 45 and 60 years old with alopecia areata. Some clones in this sample may be carry-over from other donors' samples. The material was whole blood, obtained in connection with sensitization to the hapten diphenylcyclopropenone (DPC). This rearrangement joins TRBV7-9 to TRBJ2-2, with 10 positions matching TRBD2. The CDR3 here is CASSFSGRGLDGELFF. CDR3 bases: TGTGCCAGCAGCTTCAGCGGGAGGGGTCTGGACGGGGAGCTGTTTTTT.